These 26 T cell receptor beta chains were sequenced from one sample in a study of T-cell reconstitution after alpha-beta-depleted transplantation in children. Molecular barcoding with unique molecular identifiers was used for the TCRbeta library. TCRdb ran MiXCR on the PCR reads and lists one entry per CDR3 protein. The sample records 73,000 or so distinct CDR3 sequences, roughly 4.4% being singletons. Sequenced material: PBMCs, mostly from graft donor cells, taken 180 days after TCRalphabeta/CD19-depleted stem cell transplant. These receptors all stem from a boy in the first two years of life who had a stem cell transplant for acute myeloid leukemia, so the T cells may come from the graft donor.

This clonotype was counted at least ten times. The chain recombines TRBV29-1 with TRBJ2-5; 11 bases line up with TRBD2. V was clipped by 5 bases and J by 2 bases; unmatched bases: 7. CDR1 is SQVTM, CDR2 ANQGSEA, per germline. The CDR3 runs to 15 residues. The CDR3 coding sequence is TGCAGCGTTCTGGGGGGACTAGCGGTACAAGAGACCCAGTACTTC. It specifies CSVLGGLAVQETQYF.

The sample holds many counts of this clonotype. V and J are TRBV12-3 or TRBV12-4 and TRBJ2-2, with 15 bases identical to TRBD2. The CDR3 spans 19 residues. The V gene end was trimmed by 5 bases and the J gene end by 4 bases; junction bases not matched to a gene: 11. CDR3 amino acids: CASSPRGLAGGPVTGELFF. The DNA for the CDR3 is TGTGCCAGCAGTCCCCGCGGACTAGCGGGGGGGCCGGTCACCGGGGAGCTGTTTTTT.

CDR3 sequence reads: CASSLAAGGSNQPQHF. CDR3 nucleotide sequence: TGTGCCAGCAGCTTAGCAGCAGGGGGTAGCAATCAGCCCCAGCATTTT. This chain joins TRBV7-2 and TRBJ1-5; 7 nucleotides align to TRBD1. Germline trimming cut 0 bases from V and 0 bases from J; bases unmatched to any gene: 2. Germline V CDR1 and CDR2: SGHTA, FQGNSA. This CDR3 spans 16 amino acids.

This clonotype was seen ten or more times. The chain recombines TRBV15 with TRBJ2-1, with a weak D call TRBD2 (6 bases). Germline CDR1 and CDR2: LNHNV and YYDKDF (reference sequence). This CDR3 comprises 16 residues. Trimming shortened V by 6 bases and J by 3 bases, and 18 bases separated the two germline ends. CDR3 in amino acids: CATSPEDRGGYNEQFF. CDR3 bases: TGTGCCACCAGTCCGGAGGATCGGGGAGGCTACAATGAGCAGTTCTTC.

This clonotype has at least ten counts. CDR3 amino acids: CASSSSATSYNEQFF. The CDR3 DNA is TGTGCCAGCAGCTCTAGTGCGACGAGTTACAATGAGCAGTTCTTC. The chain joins TRBV7-2 to TRBJ2-1; D is ambiguous. Germline V gene lookup returns CDR1 SGHTA and CDR2 FQGNSA. There are 15 residues in the CDR3. The germline V and J ends were trimmed by 4 bases and 4 bases, with 14 bases remaining between them.

This clonotype was recorded many times. The DNA for the CDR3 is TGTGCCAGCAGTGTTAGCGGGGGGAGTTACAATGAGCAGTTCTTC. Translating it yields CASSVSGGSYNEQFF. The chain carries TRBV11-2 and TRBJ2-1; 10 nucleotides align to TRBD2. The J segment lost 4 bases and the V segment lost 6 bases, leaving 6 bases of the junction unmatched. The CDR3 runs to 15 residues. Germline V lookup: CDR1 SGHAT, CDR2 FQNNGV.

This clonotype was picked up many times. The gene calls are TRBV20-1 and TRBJ1-1; 7 nucleotides agree with TRBD1. The CDR3 consists of 15 residues. The V segment lost 1 base and the J segment 8 bases; nucleotides outside the gene matches: 13. Germline V CDR1 and CDR2: DFQATT, SNEGSKA (reference sequence). For the CDR3, the DNA is TGCAGTGCTAGAGGGAAAGTGTTTCCGGGACAGGAAGCTTTCTTT. Its translation: CSARGKVFPGQEAFF.

This clonotype was counted at least ten times. CDR3 region: CASSFTLISGANVLTF. For the CDR3, the DNA is TGCGCCAGCAGCTTTACGCTCATCTCTGGGGCCAACGTCCTGACTTTC. The chain has TRBV5-1 and TRBJ2-6; no firm D call. The CDR3 is 16 amino acids. Germline-derived CDR1 and CDR2 are SGHRS and YFSETQ. V lost 2 bases, J lost 0 bases, and 9 bases lay in between.

In its sample, this clonotype was seen many times. The genes are TRBV28 and TRBJ1-2; a possible D gene is TRBD1 (5 bases). The CDR3 loop spans 15 amino acids. V lost 2 bases to trimming and J lost 6 bases, with 16 bases between them. Per the germline V gene, CDR1 is MDHEN and CDR2 is SYDVKM. CDR3 protein: CASSLSGAARNGYTF. DNA for the CDR3: TGTGCCAGCAGTTTAAGCGGGGCAGCTAGGAATGGCTACACCTTC.

This clonotype came up many times. V gene TRBV12-3 or TRBV12-4 combines with J gene TRBJ1-5; D remains unclear. The CDR3 runs to 13 residues. Trimming cost V 8 bases and J 3 bases, with 11 bases left between them. In nucleotides, the CDR3 is TGTGCCAGCGGGCTCCGGGACAATCAGCCCCAGCATTTT. Amino acid sequence: CASGLRDNQPQHF.

There are many counts of this clonotype. The chain is built from TRBV12-3 or TRBV12-4 and TRBJ2-5, with D possibly called TRBD1 or TRBD2 (5 bases each). CDR3 length equals 15 residues. V gave up 6 bases and J gave up 2 bases, with 16 bases separating them. Written as DNA, the CDR3 is TGTGCCAGCAGGGAGGAGACCTGGGGGCAAGAGACCCAGTACTTC. This codes for CASREETWGQETQYF.

In its sample, this clonotype was seen many times. This chain joins TRBV20-1 and TRBJ2-7, with 7 bases identical to TRBD1. Per the germline V gene, CDR1 is DFQATT and CDR2 is SNEGSKA (reference sequence). The J segment lost 0 bases and the V segment lost 5 bases, leaving 10 bases of the junction unmatched. CDR3 length: 15 amino acids. CDR3 sequence reads: CSARQGILGSYEQYF. DNA of the CDR3: TGCAGTGCTCGACAGGGCATCCTGGGCTCCTACGAGCAGTACTTC.

At least ten counts were recorded for this clonotype. This rearrangement joins TRBV7-2 to TRBJ2-3; 12 bases map to TRBD2. Trimming removed 2 bases from V and 4 bases from J; junction bases left unmatched: 4. Germline CDR1 and CDR2: SGHTA and FQGNSA. CDR3 length equals 16 residues. Here the CDR3 DNA reads TGTGCCAGCAGCTTACGGCTAGCGGGGGGGCCAGATACGCAGTATTTT. It codes for CASSLRLAGGPDTQYF.

This clonotype has at least ten counts. V is TRBV19 and J is TRBJ1-2, with TRBD1 matching 7 bases. J lost 4 bases, V lost 0 bases, and 17 bases had no gene match. This CDR3 spans 19 amino acids. Germline V gene sequence: CDR1 LNHDA, CDR2 SQIVND (reference sequence). The CDR3, as DNA: TGTGCCAGTAGTATAGATCTCGAGACAGGGTCCGAGGGAACCTATGGCTACACCTTC. This sequence encodes CASSIDLETGSEGTYGYTF.

This clonotype was found many times. The chain couples TRBV12-3 or TRBV12-4 to TRBJ1-6; D possibly corresponds to TRBD1 (5 bases). Trimming stripped 3 bases from V and 5 bases from J, with 23 bases between. There are 19 residues in the CDR3. The CDR3 DNA sequence: TGTGCCAGCAGTTTTGGGGGACTCGAGGGCCGATTGGATAATTCACCCCTCCACTTT. Its translation: CASSFGGLEGRLDNSPLHF.

This clonotype was seen ten or more times. The V gene is TRBV5-1, the J gene TRBJ2-2; D is uncertain. This CDR3 has 16 residues. Looked up from germline, CDR1 is SGHRS and CDR2 is YFSETQ. V dropped 2 bases and J dropped 1 base, with 12 bases sitting between them. The CDR3 is CASSFSGWVNTGELFF. CDR3 coding DNA: TGCGCCAGCAGCTTTTCCGGCTGGGTGAACACCGGGGAGCTGTTTTTT.

The rearrangement joins TRBV12-3 or TRBV12-4 to TRBJ2-1, with TRBD1 matching over 7 bases. The trim removed 4 bases at V and 3 bases at J, leaving 6 bases unmatched. The CDR3 sequence is 15 residues long. CDR3 sequence reads: CASSYQGVYYNEQFF. The CDR3 bases are TGTGCCAGCAGTTACCAGGGGGTCTACTACAATGAGCAGTTCTTC.

This clonotype has ten or more counts. In DNA, the CDR3 is TGTGCCAGCAGCTTCCGGGACGGAACGCAAGAGACCCAGTACTTC. Encoded protein: CASSFRDGTQETQYF. The rearrangement joins TRBV7-6 to TRBJ2-5; D possibly uses TRBD1 or TRBD2 (5 bases each). CDR3 length equals 15 residues. V was clipped by 3 bases and J by 2 bases, with 13 bases between them. Germline V gene data show CDR1 as SGHVS and CDR2 as FNYEAQ.

At least ten counts were recorded for this clonotype. The chain combines TRBV30 with TRBJ1-1; D is undetermined. Germline V lookup: CDR1 GTSNPN, CDR2 SVGIG (reference sequence). The V gene lost 3 bases and the J gene lost 10 bases, with 18 bases spanning the gap. The length of the CDR3 is 13 residues. The CDR3 DNA is TGTGCCTGGAGGGGCGGGTGGGCGAGCGGAGCTTTCTTT. The encoded protein is CAWRGGWASGAFF.

This clonotype was counted many times. The rearrangement links TRBV7-6 to TRBJ2-5; D ambiguous. This CDR3 is built from 14 residues. V gave up 2 bases and J gave up 2 bases, with 9 bases separating them. CDR1 is SGHVS, CDR2 FNYEAQ, per germline. The CDR3: CASSLIETQETQYF. CDR3 nucleotides: TGTGCCAGCAGCTTAATCGAAACACAAGAGACCCAGTACTTC.

This clonotype was seen at least ten times. The chain recombines TRBV6-4 with TRBJ1-4; 10 nucleotides agree with TRBD1. This CDR3 is 13 amino acids long. The J segment lost 8 bases and the V segment lost 9 bases, leaving 6 bases of the junction unmatched. Per germline, CDR1 MRHNA and CDR2 SNTAGT. CDR3 nucleotide sequence: TGTGCCAGTCCGGGACAGGGGCAAGAAAAACTGTTTTTT. Its translation is CASPGQGQEKLFF.

By its share, this clonotype is medium-sized. This rearrangement joins TRBV30 to TRBJ2-7; D is perhaps TRBD2 (5 bases). Germline V lookup: CDR1 GTSNPN, CDR2 SVGIG (reference sequence). There are 12 residues in the CDR3. The germline V and J ends were trimmed by 3 bases and 5 bases, with 11 bases remaining between them. DNA of the CDR3: TGTGCCTGGAGCCAAGAGGGTAACGAGCAGTACTTC. It encodes CAWSQEGNEQYF.

This clonotype was seen many times. An end of the junction differs from the germline gene, which may be a read error. This chain uses TRBV19 with TRBJ1-5; D not resolved. The CDR3 is 16 amino acids. Germline CDR1 reads LNHDA; CDR2 reads SQIVND (reference sequence). The CDR3 DNA is TGTGCCAGTAGTATTAGCTCCCCTCTTAGCTATCAGCCCCAGCATTTT. As protein: CASSISSPLSYQPQHF.

This clonotype was counted ten times or more. V gene TRBV29-1 combines with J gene TRBJ1-1; possible D gene TRBD1, 6 bases. The germline gives CDR1 SQVTM, CDR2 ANQGSEA. V lost 0 bases and J lost 3, with 11 bases in between. This CDR3 has 14 residues. The CDR3 is CSVEDGNRDTEAFF. As DNA, the CDR3 is TGCAGCGTTGAAGATGGGAACAGGGACACTGAAGCTTTCTTT. The complete variable domain, with remaining parts taken from reference TRBV29-1 and TRBJ1-1, reads SAVISQKPSRDICQRGTSLTIQCQVDSQVTMMFWYRQQPGQSLTLIATANQGSEATYESGFVIDKFPISRPNLTFSTLTVSNMSPEDSSIYLCSVEDGNRDTEAFFGQGTRLTVV.

In its sample, this clonotype was seen many times. The rearrangement links TRBV5-1 to TRBJ1-5; D possibly corresponds to TRBD1 (5 bases). V lost 1 base, J lost 4 bases, and 12 bases lay in between. The CDR3 spans 15 residues. Per the germline V gene, CDR1 is SGHRS and CDR2 is YFSETQ. The CDR3 protein is CASSLSPGLNQPQHF. CDR3 DNA sequence: TGCGCCAGCAGCTTGTCGCCAGGGCTTAATCAGCCCCAGCATTTT.

This clonotype was counted at least ten times. The chain joins TRBV13 to TRBJ1-4; D is uncertain. The ends were cut back, 4 bases at V and 3 bases at J, with 12 bases in the middle. Germline V CDR1 and CDR2: PRHDT, FYEKMQ (reference sequence). There are 15 residues in the CDR3. CDR3 protein: CASSSGSGANEKLFF. CDR3 sequence (DNA): TGTGCCAGCAGCTCAGGATCGGGTGCTAATGAAAAACTGTTTTTT.